These T cell receptor beta chains were read from a single sample in a study of T cell responses to AZD1222 COVID-19 vaccine. Assay used: immunoSEQ multiplex PCR; TCRdb lists only in-frame clones, some missing. Seen here are over 90,000 clones, 90% observed once, and the top ten hold more than 4.5%. The material was peripheral blood, obtained on day 0 of AZD1222 vaccination. The source is an adult in good health. Each CDR3 is given with its conserved first and last residue. Fields, in order: clone size, V gene, J gene, CDR3 length, CDR3 protein. A clone size is listed for some rows: how often the clone was seen (once, few, many), or a class if it is expanded.

abundance: .
v_gene: TRBV10-1
j_gene: TRBJ1-2
len: 18
CDR3aa: CASSEEAGRGPLDYGYTF

abundance: .
v_gene: TRBV2
j_gene: TRBJ2-5
len: 15
CDR3aa: CASRGLAGGQETQYF

abundance: .
v_gene: TRBV7-2
j_gene: TRBJ1-1
len: 15
CDR3aa: CASSRQGQANVEAFF

abundance: .
v_gene: TRBV5-1
j_gene: TRBJ1-2
len: 14
CDR3aa: CASAVDGLVYGYTF

abundance: .
v_gene: TRBV15
j_gene: TRBJ1-1
len: 16
CDR3aa: CATSRSLGASATEAFF

abundance: .
v_gene: TRBV7-3
j_gene: TRBJ1-1
len: 14
CDR3aa: CASSLTGPNTEAFF

abundance: .
v_gene: TRBV5-4
j_gene: TRBJ2-1
len: 16
CDR3aa: CASSLAGIAGLREQFF

abundance: .
v_gene: TRBV19
j_gene: TRBJ1-5
len: 12
CDR3aa: CASSIPWQPQHF

abundance: .
v_gene: TRBV9
j_gene: TRBJ2-2
len: 16
CDR3aa: CASSVGGGAATGELFF

abundance: few
v_gene: TRBV5-1
j_gene: TRBJ2-1
len: 15
CDR3aa: CASRGWRDRDNEQFF

abundance: .
v_gene: TRBV6-5
j_gene: TRBJ1-6
len: 16
CDR3aa: CASSYSGLPYNSPLHF

abundance: .
v_gene: TRBV18
j_gene: TRBJ1-2
len: 13
CDR3aa: CASSPADSRGYTF

abundance: once
v_gene: TRBV30
j_gene: TRBJ1-2
len: 10
CDR3aa: CAWRTDGYTF

abundance: .
v_gene: TRBV11-2
j_gene: TRBJ1-4
len: 13
CDR3aa: CASSLVLGEKLFF

abundance: .
v_gene: TRBV27
j_gene: TRBJ1-1
len: 13
CDR3aa: CASSLQGTTEAFF

abundance: .
v_gene: TRBV10-2
j_gene: TRBJ1-5
len: 15
CDR3aa: CASSESDGGYQPQHF

abundance: few
v_gene: TRBV12-2
j_gene: TRBJ2-7
len: 13
CDR3aa: CASRLAQGHEQYF

abundance: .
v_gene: TRBV18
j_gene: TRBJ2-4
len: 11
CDR3aa: CASSPGQVKHF

abundance: .
v_gene: TRBV7-2
j_gene: TRBJ2-3
len: 18
CDR3aa: CASRPEADYKTSTDTQYF

abundance: .
v_gene: TRBV5-4
j_gene: TRBJ1-6
len: 17
CDR3aa: CASSSRWGGEYNSPLHF

abundance: .
v_gene: TRBV3-1/TRBV3-2
j_gene: TRBJ2-5
len: 17
CDR3aa: CASSQEGTGNTGETQYF

abundance: .
v_gene: TRBV5-6
j_gene: TRBJ2-1
len: 17
CDR3aa: CASSLARGKGSYNEQFF

abundance: .
v_gene: TRBV5-1
j_gene: TRBJ2-2
len: 15
CDR3aa: CASTLGGQGTGELFF

abundance: .
v_gene: TRBV9
j_gene: TRBJ2-7
len: 16
CDR3aa: CASSGSGGAHPYEQYF

abundance: .
v_gene: TRBV9
j_gene: TRBJ2-1
len: 15
CDR3aa: CASSVQVASYNEQFF

abundance: .
v_gene: TRBV4-3
j_gene: TRBJ1-2
len: 17
CDR3aa: CASSQVAFGQGAVGYTF

abundance: .
v_gene: TRBV28
j_gene: TRBJ1-1
len: 13
CDR3aa: CASSIPGGTEAFF

abundance: few
v_gene: TRBV5-6
j_gene: TRBJ1-2
len: 14
CDR3aa: CASSPKGEWIGYTF

abundance: .
v_gene: TRBV9
j_gene: TRBJ2-2
len: 12
CDR3aa: CASSPGLGELFF

abundance: few
v_gene: TRBV10-3
j_gene: TRBJ1-4
len: 13
CDR3aa: CAIRGQSNEKLFF

abundance: .
v_gene: TRBV6-2/TRBV6-3
j_gene: TRBJ1-6
len: 16
CDR3aa: CASSPTSGTGDSPLHF

abundance: few
v_gene: TRBV3-1/TRBV3-2
j_gene: TRBJ1-1
len: 15
CDR3aa: CASSHTGTLNTEAFF

abundance: once
v_gene: TRBV10-3
j_gene: TRBJ2-1
len: 14
CDR3aa: CAIRDLTSSNEQFF

abundance: .
v_gene: TRBV10-3
j_gene: TRBJ2-6
len: 17
CDR3aa: CAIRLWDISSGANVLTF

abundance: .
v_gene: TRBV14
j_gene: TRBJ2-7
len: 16
CDR3aa: CASSQLTSGGLYEQYF

abundance: .
v_gene: TRBV27
j_gene: TRBJ2-7
len: 12
CDR3aa: CASSLPFGEQYF

abundance: once
v_gene: TRBV2
j_gene: TRBJ1-5
len: 15
CDR3aa: CASTGTDYSNQPQHF

abundance: .
v_gene: TRBV11-2
j_gene: TRBJ1-1
len: 13
CDR3aa: CASSLEVGTEAFF

abundance: .
v_gene: TRBV10-3
j_gene: TRBJ2-7
len: 13
CDR3aa: CAISEWDRGEQYF

abundance: once
v_gene: TRBV6-5
j_gene: TRBJ2-7
len: 15
CDR3aa: CASSFTGASSYEQYF

abundance: .
v_gene: TRBV12-3/TRBV12-4
j_gene: TRBJ2-3
len: 13
CDR3aa: CASSPGGTDTQYF

abundance: once
v_gene: TRBV12-3/TRBV12-4
j_gene: TRBJ2-5
len: 13
CDR3aa: CASRGLNQETQYF

abundance: .
v_gene: TRBV30
j_gene: TRBJ2-5
len: 14
CDR3aa: CAWTRQGFQETQYF

abundance: .
v_gene: TRBV5-1
j_gene: TRBJ2-5
len: 13
CDR3aa: CASSLVPQETQYF

abundance: .
v_gene: TRBV30
j_gene: TRBJ2-5
len: 14
CDR3aa: CAWRGDEPYETQYF

abundance: .
v_gene: TRBV4-1
j_gene: TRBJ2-7
len: 12
CDR3aa: CASSQDDGEQYF

abundance: .
v_gene: TRBV6-2/TRBV6-3
j_gene: TRBJ1-1
len: 17
CDR3aa: CASSYNWGGPMNTEAFF

abundance: .
v_gene: TRBV5-5
j_gene: TRBJ1-4
len: 15
CDR3aa: CASSPPRGYNEKLFF

abundance: once
v_gene: TRBV27
j_gene: TRBJ2-2
len: 14
CDR3aa: CASRWDSNTGELFF

abundance: .
v_gene: TRBV6-5
j_gene: TRBJ1-2
len: 12
CDR3aa: CASRAGIYGYTF

abundance: .
v_gene: TRBV19
j_gene: TRBJ1-1
len: 12
CDR3aa: CASSIYGSEAFF

abundance: once
v_gene: TRBV7-2
j_gene: TRBJ2-2
len: 16
CDR3aa: CASSFFVGQGGGELFF

abundance: .
v_gene: TRBV3-1/TRBV3-2
j_gene: TRBJ2-3
len: 18
CDR3aa: CASSRSSLLAGGTDTQYF

abundance: .
v_gene: TRBV9
j_gene: TRBJ2-7
len: 15
CDR3aa: CASSVGSGGTYEQYF

abundance: .
v_gene: TRBV28
j_gene: TRBJ2-3
len: 13
CDR3aa: CASRRQSGNTQYF

abundance: once
v_gene: TRBV7-8
j_gene: TRBJ2-3
len: 15
CDR3aa: CASSLMGTFTDTQYF

abundance: once
v_gene: TRBV18
j_gene: TRBJ1-1
len: 13
CDR3aa: CASSTTGVAEAFF

abundance: .
v_gene: TRBV5-1
j_gene: TRBJ2-7
len: 14
CDR3aa: CASSVEGSPYEQYF